What follows are 19 T cell receptor beta chains derived from one specimen sequenced in a study of blood T cell repertoires in COVID-19. Clones were sequenced by immunoSEQ multiplex PCR, and TCRdb holds only the in-frame ones, with some missing. The sample yields about 22,000 clones, 85% to 90% seen once. Sequenced: peripheral blood. Receptor source: a man between 65 and 85 years old with COVID-19, enrolled during active disease.

The J gene is TRBJ2-3, the V gene TRBV11-2; 8 bases match TRBD2. CDR1 and CDR2 (germline): SGHAT, FQNNGV. With 5 bases clipped from V and 4 bases from J, the junction kept 5 bases outside the gene matches. The CDR3 covers 14 residues. This chain's CDR3 is CASSPGLASDTQYF. For the CDR3, the DNA is TGTGCCAGCAGCCCCGGACTAGCTTCAGATACGCAGTATTTT.

The rearrangement uses TRBV19 and TRBJ1-1; possibly TRBD1 for D (5 bases). The V and J ends lost 5 bases and 1 base respectively, with 8 bases between them. Germline V gives CDR1 LNHDA, CDR2 SQIVND (reference sequence). The CDR3 runs 13 residues. This CDR3 is CASSPQGNTEAFF. CDR3 nucleotides: TGTGCCAGTAGTCCCCAGGGGAACACTGAAGCTTTCTTT.

The chain has TRBV19 and TRBJ1-1; D unresolved. Trimming cost V 3 bases and J 5 bases, with 16 bases left between them. Per the germline V gene, CDR1 is LNHDA and CDR2 is SQIVND (reference sequence). The CDR3 contains 15 residues. The CDR3 region is CASSMSREGWTEAFF. The CDR3 nucleotides read TGTGCCAGTAGTATGAGCCGGGAAGGGTGGACTGAAGCTTTCTTT. The full variable domain, in which reference TRBV19 and TRBJ1-1 provide the parts outside the CDR3, is DGGITQSPKYLFRKEGQNVTLSCEQNLNHDAMYWYRQDPGQGLRLIYYSQIVNDFQKGDIAEGYSVSREKKESFPLTVTSAQKNPTAFYLCASSMSREGWTEAFFGQGTRLTVV.

V and J are TRBV3-1 (or the pseudogene TRBV3-2) and TRBJ1-1, with D perhaps TRBD1 (5 bases). Trimming cost V 3 bases and J 1 base, with 9 bases left between them. The germline gives CDR1 LGHDT, CDR2 YNNKEL (reference sequence). The CDR3 extends over 14 amino acids. CDR3 region: CASSHGGKNTEAFF. DNA of the CDR3: TGTGCCAGCAGCCATGGGGGGAAGAACACTGAAGCTTTCTTT.

V usage is TRBV2 and J usage is TRBJ2-1, with a possible D match to TRBD2 (6 bases). The CDR3 covers 14 residues. Trimming stripped 2 bases from V and 2 bases from J, with 7 bases between. Germline V gene data show CDR1 as SNHLY and CDR2 as FYNNEI. CDR3 loop: CASSEWGAYNEQFF. As DNA, the CDR3 is TGTGCCAGCAGTGAATGGGGGGCCTACAATGAGCAGTTCTTC.

This chain joins TRBV9 and TRBJ2-3, with D perhaps matching TRBD1 (6 bases). V was cut by 3 bases and J by 8 bases, with 10 bases left in between. Germline lookup yields CDR1 SGDLS and CDR2 YYNGEE. This CDR3 is 12 amino acids long. The CDR3 DNA sequence: TGTGCCAGCAGCGCCGAACAGGGTACGCAGTATTTT. Translated: CASSAEQGTQYF.

This chain links TRBV19 with TRBJ1-6, with D possibly being TRBD1 (6 bases). CDR1 and CDR2 from the germline V gene are LNHDA and SQIVND (reference sequence). The CDR3 is 14 residues long. V lost 4 bases and J 6 bases, leaving 10 bases between the germline ends. This chain's CDR3 is CASSTTGFNSPLHF. The DNA of the CDR3 is TGTGCCAGTAGTACGACAGGTTTTAATTCACCCCTCCACTTT.

This clone appeared a single time. The chain carries TRBV5-1 and TRBJ1-2; D is ambiguous. Germline V lookup: CDR1 SGHRS, CDR2 YFSETQ. Trimming pared 4 bases from V and 8 bases from J, leaving 18 bases between. The CDR3 spans 14 residues. The CDR3 loop is CASSLGYPKAGYTF. The CDR3 DNA follows: TGCGCCAGCAGCCTGGGCTACCCTAAAGCCGGCTACACCTTC.

V usage is TRBV5-6 and J usage is TRBJ2-7, with D unclear. This CDR3 spans 13 amino acids. The germline V gene encodes CDR1 SGHDT and CDR2 YYEEEE. V was trimmed by 3 bases and J by 5 bases, leaving 12 bases between them. CDR3 nucleotides: TGTGCCAGCAGCTGGTGGTCTGGCAACGAGCAGTACTTC. Translation: CASSWWSGNEQYF. The variable domain in full, completed from reference TRBV5-6 and TRBJ2-7, reads DAGVTQSPTHLIKTRGQQVTLRCSPKSGHDTVSWYQQALGQGPQFIFQYYEEEERQRGNFPDRFSGHQFPNYSSELNVNALLLGDSALYLCASSWWSGNEQYFGPGTRLTVT.

The rearrangement links TRBV20-1 to TRBJ2-7, with D tentatively TRBD2 (6 bases). The CDR3 covers 11 residues. CDR1 and CDR2 from the germline V gene are DFQATT and SNEGSKA (reference sequence). Trimming took 6 bases from V and 6 from J, leaving 12 bases between them. DNA for the CDR3: TGCAGTGCCCCCTCCGGGGGCGAGCAGTACTTC. As protein: CSAPSGGEQYF.

The CDR3 nucleotides are TGCGCCAGCACCGAAGATGGAGGGACAGGCTACGAGCAGTACTTC. This encodes CASTEDGGTGYEQYF. The rearrangement links TRBV5-1 to TRBJ2-7; 8 bases line up with TRBD1. Trimming took 6 bases from V and 3 from J; bases not matched to a gene: 11. This CDR3 contains 15 residues. Germline loops: CDR1 SGHRS, CDR2 YFSETQ.

V gene TRBV30 combines with J gene TRBJ2-7, with D maybe TRBD2 (6 bases). Germline V lookup: CDR1 GTSNPN, CDR2 SVGIG (reference sequence). Trimming shortened V by 5 bases and J by 7 bases, and 15 bases separated the two germline ends. The CDR3 consists of 12 residues. CDR3 coding DNA: TGTGCCTGGCACCCGGGAGTGGGTGAGCAGTACTTC. Amino acid sequence: CAWHPGVGEQYF.

The CDR3 sequence is CAWSVLAAGQPQHF. The CDR3 nucleotides read TGTGCCTGGAGTGTACTGGCGGCGGGGCAGCCCCAGCATTTT. The rearrangement joins TRBV30 to TRBJ1-5; D uncertain. This CDR3 spans 14 amino acids. Germline loops: CDR1 GTSNPN, CDR2 SVGIG (reference sequence). V shed 0 bases and J shed 7 bases, with 13 bases lying between them.

V usage is TRBV11-2 and J usage is TRBJ2-4, with TRBD1 as a possible D gene (5 bases). This CDR3 contains 13 residues. Looked up from germline, CDR1 is SGHAT and CDR2 is FQNNGV. Trimming removed 3 bases from V and 8 bases from J, with 11 bases in between. The CDR3 loop reads CASSLQGFDIQYF. DNA for the CDR3: TGTGCCAGCAGCTTGCAGGGATTTGACATTCAGTACTTC.

The V and J genes are TRBV30 and TRBJ1-1; D is perhaps TRBD1 (5 bases). The CDR3 covers 15 residues. The germline gives CDR1 GTSNPN, CDR2 SVGIG (reference sequence). Trimming stripped 3 bases from V and 1 base from J, with 15 bases between. The CDR3, as DNA: TGTGCCTGGAGCCCACGGACACCACCGAACACTGAAGCTTTCTTT. Encoded protein: CAWSPRTPPNTEAFF. The variable domain in full, with the rest retrieved from reference TRBV30 and TRBJ1-1, is SQTIHQWPATLVQPVGSPLSLECTVEGTSNPNLYWYRQAAGRGLQLLFYSVGIGQISSEVPQNLSASRPQDRQFILSSKKLLLSDSGFYLCAWSPRTPPNTEAFFGQGTRLTVV.

V is TRBV5-1 and J is TRBJ2-1, with 11 bases matching TRBD1. The V and J ends lost 0 bases and 7 bases, in that order; junction bases with no gene match: 12. Germline loops: CDR1 SGHRS, CDR2 YFSETQ. The CDR3 covers 18 residues. The DNA for the CDR3 is TGCGCCAGCAGCTTGGGGACAGGGGGCGCTTTTGGTAAGAATGAGCAGTTCTTC. As protein: CASSLGTGGAFGKNEQFF.

V usage is TRBV12-3 or TRBV12-4 and J usage is TRBJ1-5, with D possibly TRBD1 on 5 matching bases. V was cut by 3 bases and J by 5 bases, with 8 bases left in between. The CDR3 length is 13 residues. CDR3 nucleotide sequence: TGTGCCAGCAGTTTCCAGGGTGATCAGCCCCAGCATTTT. Its protein is CASSFQGDQPQHF.

This chain joins TRBV11-2 and TRBJ2-3; the D gene is possibly TRBD2 (6 bases). The V end lost 3 bases, the J end lost 0 bases, and 10 bases lay between the germline ends. The CDR3 loop spans 15 amino acids. Germline lookup yields CDR1 SGHAT and CDR2 FQNNGV. Here the CDR3 DNA reads TGTGCCAGCAGCTTCGGTAGCGGAAGCACAGATACGCAGTATTTT. Protein product: CASSFGSGSTDTQYF. The whole variable domain, remainder taken from reference TRBV11-2 and TRBJ2-3, is EAGVAQSPRYKIIEKRQSVAFWCNPISGHATLYWYQQILGQGPKLLIQFQNNGVVDDSQLPKDRFSAERLKGVDSTLKIQPAKLEDSAVYLCASSFGSGSTDTQYFGPGTRLTVL.

The chain recombines TRBV4-1 with TRBJ2-7, with 11 positions matching TRBD1. The CDR3 is made up of 15 amino acids. The V gene end was trimmed by 2 bases and the J gene end by 3 bases; junction bases not matched to a gene: 3. CDR1 and CDR2 (germline): MGHRA, YSYEKL. CDR3: CASSQTGTGGYEQYF. The DNA for the CDR3 is TGCGCCAGCAGCCAAACCGGGACAGGGGGCTACGAGCAGTACTTC.